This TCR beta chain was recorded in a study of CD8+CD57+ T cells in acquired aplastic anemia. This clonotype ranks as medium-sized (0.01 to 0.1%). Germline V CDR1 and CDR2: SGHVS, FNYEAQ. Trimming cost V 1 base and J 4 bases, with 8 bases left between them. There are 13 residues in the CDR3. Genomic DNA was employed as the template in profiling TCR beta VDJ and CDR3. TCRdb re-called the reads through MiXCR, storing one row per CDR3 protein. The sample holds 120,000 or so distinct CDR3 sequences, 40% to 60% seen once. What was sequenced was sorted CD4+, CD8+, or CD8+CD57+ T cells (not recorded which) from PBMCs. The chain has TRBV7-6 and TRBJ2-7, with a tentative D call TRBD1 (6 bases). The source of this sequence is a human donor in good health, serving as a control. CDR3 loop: CASSLDQGYEQYF. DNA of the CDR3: TGTGCCAGCAGCTTAGATCAGGGGTACGAGCAGTACTTC.